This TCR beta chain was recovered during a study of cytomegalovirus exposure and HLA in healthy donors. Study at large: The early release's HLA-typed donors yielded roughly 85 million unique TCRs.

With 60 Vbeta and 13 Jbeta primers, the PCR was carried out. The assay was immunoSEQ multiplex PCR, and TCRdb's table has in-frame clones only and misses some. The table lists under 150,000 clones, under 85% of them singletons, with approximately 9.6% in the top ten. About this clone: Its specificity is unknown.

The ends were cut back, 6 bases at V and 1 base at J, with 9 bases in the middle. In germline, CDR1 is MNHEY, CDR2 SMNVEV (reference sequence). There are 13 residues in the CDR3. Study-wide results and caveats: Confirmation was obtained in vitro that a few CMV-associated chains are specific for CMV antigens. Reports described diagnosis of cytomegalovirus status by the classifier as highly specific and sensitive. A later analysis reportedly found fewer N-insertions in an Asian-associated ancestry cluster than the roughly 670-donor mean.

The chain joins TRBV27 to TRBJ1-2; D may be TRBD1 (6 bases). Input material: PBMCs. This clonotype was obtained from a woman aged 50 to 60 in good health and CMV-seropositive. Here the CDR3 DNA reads TGTGCCAGCAGCCGGACAGTTAACTATGGCTACACCTTC. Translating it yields CASSRTVNYGYTF.